These 31 T cell receptor beta chains were all obtained from the same sample, sequenced in a study of cytomegalovirus exposure and HLA in healthy donors. The repertoire was sequenced with immunoSEQ multiplex PCR; TCRdb's copy has only in-frame clones and lacks some. The sample contains approximately 160,000 clones, approximately 88% of which appear only once. The material sequenced was PBMCs. The receptors here all came from a young man in good health and CMV-seropositive.

The chain has TRBV11-3 and TRBJ2-2, with 10 bases identical to TRBD1. CDR3 size: 14 residues. The J segment lost 6 bases and the V segment lost 5 bases, leaving 3 bases of the junction unmatched. CDR1 and CDR2 (germline): SGHNT, YENEEA. The CDR3 region is CASSVGQGAGELFF. In DNA, the CDR3 is TGTGCCAGCAGCGTTGGACAGGGGGCCGGGGAGCTGTTTTTT.

This chain links TRBV15 with TRBJ1-3; tentatively, D is TRBD1 (5 bases). V lost 0 bases to trimming and J lost 3 bases, with 12 bases between them. Germline V gene lookup returns CDR1 LNHNV and CDR2 YYDKDF (reference sequence). This CDR3 comprises 16 residues. CDR3 in amino acids: CATSRDGRTFGNTIYF. CDR3 coding DNA: TGTGCCACCAGCAGAGATGGGAGGACATTTGGAAACACCATATATTTT.

This chain uses TRBV27 with TRBJ1-3, with D possibly being TRBD1 (6 bases). V was pared by 0 bases and J by 0 bases, with 15 bases between. Germline values: CDR1 MNHEY, CDR2 SMNVEV (reference sequence). The CDR3 runs to 18 residues. The CDR3, as DNA: TGTGCCAGCAGTTTATCCGCGGGGGGCGGTTTCTCTGGAAACACCATATATTTT. Encoded protein: CASSLSAGGGFSGNTIYF.

The gene calls are TRBV7-3 and TRBJ2-1; 8 bases agree with TRBD2. The CDR3 has 15 amino acids. The V gene end was trimmed by 5 bases and the J gene end by 8 bases; junction bases not matched to a gene: 11. Germline CDR1 is SGHTA and CDR2 is FQGTGA. Here the CDR3 reads CASSLTGRGYDEQFF. CDR3 DNA: TGTGCCAGCAGCCTTACCGGGAGGGGGTACGATGAGCAGTTCTTC.

V usage is TRBV9 and J usage is TRBJ2-7; D is perhaps TRBD1 (6 bases). The CDR3 is made up of 13 amino acids. V was cut by 4 bases and J by 2 bases, with 10 bases left in between. CDR1 and CDR2 from the germline V gene are SGDLS and YYNGEE. The CDR3 protein is CASSPGQTYEQYF. Written as DNA, the CDR3 is TGTGCCAGCAGCCCCGGACAGACCTACGAGCAGTACTTC.

The CDR3 DNA is TGTGCCAGCAGCAACGACACGAGCAATCAGCCCCAGCATTTT. Its translation is CASSNDTSNQPQHF. This chain uses TRBV9 with TRBJ1-5; D gene ambiguous. Germline V gene sequence: CDR1 SGDLS, CDR2 YYNGEE. CDR3 size: 14 residues. The ends were cut back, 4 bases at V and 1 base at J, with 9 bases in the middle.

V and J are TRBV5-1 and TRBJ2-1; TRBD2 matches 11 bases. V gave up 1 base and J gave up 4 bases; unmatched junction bases: 1. This CDR3 comprises 15 residues. In germline, CDR1 is SGHRS, CDR2 YFSETQ. The CDR3 DNA reads as TGCGCCAGCAGCTTGCGACTAGCGGGGTACAATGAGCAGTTCTTC. This encodes CASSLRLAGYNEQFF.

The chain has TRBV7-6 and TRBJ2-3, with 7 bases lining up with TRBD2. The trim removed 2 bases at V and 1 base at J, leaving 0 bases unmatched. The CDR3 is 14 residues long. Germline-derived CDR1 and CDR2 are SGHVS and FNYEAQ. The CDR3 here is CASSLLAGTDTQYF. CDR3 nucleotides: TGTGCCAGCAGCTTACTAGCGGGCACAGATACGCAGTATTTT.

J is TRBJ2-3 and V is TRBV6-4; tentative D call: TRBD2 (6 bases). With 0 bases removed from V and 6 bases from J, the gap between germline ends came to 10 bases. Germline CDR1 is MRHNA and CDR2 is SNTAGT. The CDR3 loop spans 14 amino acids. Here the CDR3 reads CASSDSGGSDTQYF. CDR3 coding DNA: TGTGCCAGCAGTGACTCGGGGGGTTCGGATACGCAGTATTTT.

The CDR3 coding sequence is TGTGCCAGCAGCCCCCAGTCGACTAGCGGGACCTTCACAGATACGCAGTATTTT. As protein: CASSPQSTSGTFTDTQYF. The rearrangement links TRBV9 to TRBJ2-3; TRBD2 matches 11 bases. The V gene's germline CDR1 is SGDLS and CDR2 YYNGEE. With 4 bases clipped from V and 2 bases from J, the junction kept 12 bases outside the gene matches. The CDR3 consists of 18 residues.

This chain uses TRBV11-2 with TRBJ1-1, with D possibly matching TRBD1 (5 bases). This CDR3 region has 13 residues. Trimming removed 3 bases from V and 5 bases from J, with 10 bases in between. Germline CDR1 is SGHAT and CDR2 is FQNNGV. In DNA form, the CDR3 reads TGTGCCAGCAGCTTTTCGGGGGTGACTGAAGCTTTCTTT. It translates to CASSFSGVTEAFF.

The V call is TRBV19, the J call TRBJ2-7; the D gene is possibly TRBD1 (6 bases). Germline V gives CDR1 LNHDA, CDR2 SQIVND (reference sequence). V lost 5 bases and J lost 7, with 12 bases in between. The CDR3 sequence is 12 residues long. The CDR3 region is CASSEGVGEQYF. The CDR3, as DNA: TGTGCCAGTAGTGAGGGGGTGGGGGAGCAGTACTTC.

The CDR3 DNA is TGTGCCAGTAGTAAGGCAGGGGGAGATCAGCCCCAGCATTTT. Its translation is CASSKAGGDQPQHF. The genes are TRBV19 and TRBJ1-5; 7 bases are shared with TRBD1. The CDR3 has 14 amino acids. Trimming took 4 bases from V and 5 from J; bases not matched to a gene: 5. Germline V gene lookup returns CDR1 LNHDA and CDR2 SQIVND (reference sequence).

This clone was detected ten times or more. The chain is built from TRBV7-3 and TRBJ1-1; the D gene is possibly TRBD1 (5 bases). The V and J ends lost 5 bases and 1 base respectively, with 8 bases between them. Germline assignment: CDR1 SGHTA and CDR2 FQGTGA. The CDR3 loop spans 13 amino acids. The CDR3 DNA reads as TGTGCCAGCAGCATACAGGCGAACACTGAAGCTTTCTTT. Translated: CASSIQANTEAFF.

The chain carries TRBV9 and TRBJ1-2, with 7 bases lining up with TRBD1. CDR1 and CDR2 from the germline V gene are SGDLS and YYNGEE. Trimming took 5 bases from V and 8 from J; bases not matched to a gene: 9. This CDR3 region has 13 residues. The CDR3 sequence: CASSDQGVQGYTF. CDR3 in DNA: TGTGCCAGCAGTGACCAGGGGGTACAAGGCTACACCTTC. The full variable domain, its missing parts supplied by reference TRBV9 and TRBJ1-2, is DSGVTQTPKHLITATGQRVTLRCSPRSGDLSVYWYQQSLDQGLQFLIQYYNGEERAKGNILERFSAQQFPDLHSELNLSSLELGDSALYFCASSDQGVQGYTFGSGTRLTVV.

The CDR3 coding sequence is TGTGCCAGCAGTGACTCGAAGGCAGGGCCGGCTGGCTACACCTTC. This sequence encodes CASSDSKAGPAGYTF. The V call is TRBV6-4, the J call TRBJ1-2, with D tentatively TRBD1 (5 bases). This CDR3 is built from 15 residues. The V end lost 0 bases, the J end lost 7 bases, and 15 bases lay between the germline ends. Per germline, CDR1 MRHNA and CDR2 SNTAGT.

The chain joins TRBV4-1 to TRBJ1-2; 7 nucleotides line up with TRBD1. CDR1 and CDR2 from the germline V gene are MGHRA and YSYEKL. This CDR3 region has 13 residues. V dropped 5 bases and J dropped 4; count of bases not matched to a gene: 4. CDR3 in DNA: TGCGCCAGCAGCACCCGGGACAGCTATGGCTACACCTTC. This codes for CASSTRDSYGYTF.

This clone was observed once. This chain connects TRBV7-8 to TRBJ1-1; tentatively, D is TRBD1 (6 bases). V dropped 1 base and J dropped 4 bases, with 10 bases sitting between them. The CDR3 loop spans 14 amino acids. Germline CDR1 and CDR2: SGHVS and FQNEAQ. The CDR3 here is CASSLEQGATEAFF. Here the CDR3 DNA reads TGTGCCAGCAGCTTAGAACAGGGTGCCACTGAAGCTTTCTTT.

The V call is TRBV7-2, the J call TRBJ1-1, with D unresolved. CDR3 length equals 14 residues. Per germline, CDR1 SGHTA and CDR2 FQGNSA. Trimming shortened V by 3 bases and J by 1 base, and 9 bases separated the two germline ends. The DNA for the CDR3 is TGTGCCAGCAGCTTGCGTGCGCCGAACACTGAAGCTTTCTTT. Translated: CASSLRAPNTEAFF.

As for this clone: This specimen includes other DNA sequences encoding the same CDR3. J is TRBJ2-3 and V is TRBV9; 11 nucleotides agree with TRBD2. The CDR3 loop spans 17 amino acids. V shed 0 bases and J 2 bases; nucleotides not matched to a gene: 5. Germline lookup yields CDR1 SGDLS and CDR2 YYNGEE. The CDR3 DNA is TGTGCCAGCAGCGTAGGAACTAGCGGGGGAATCACAGATACGCAGTATTTT. It translates to CASSVGTSGGITDTQYF.

This clone is a singleton in its sample. The V and J genes are TRBV5-4 and TRBJ2-7, with TRBD1 matching over 7 bases. The CDR3 totals 14 residues. The V gene end was trimmed by 0 bases and the J gene end by 3 bases; junction bases not matched to a gene: 3. Germline CDR1 reads SGHNT; CDR2 reads YYREEE (reference sequence). The CDR3 sequence is CASSLGGQIYEQYF. The CDR3 DNA reads as TGTGCCAGCAGCTTGGGGGGACAGATCTACGAGCAGTACTTC. The complete variable domain, with remaining parts taken from reference TRBV5-4 and TRBJ2-7, reads ETGVTQSPTHLIKTRGQQVTLRCSSQSGHNTVSWYQQALGQGPQFIFQYYREEENGRGNFPPRFSGLQFPNYSSELNVNALELDDSALYLCASSLGGQIYEQYFGPGTRLTVT.

The genes are TRBV5-6 and TRBJ2-5, with TRBD1 matching over 8 bases. V was pared by 4 bases and J by 1 base, with 3 bases of the junction left unmatched. The CDR3 runs to 14 residues. Germline V gene lookup returns CDR1 SGHDT and CDR2 YYEEEE. CDR3 coding DNA: TGTGCCAGCAGCGGTGACAGGGGCCAAGAGACCCAGTACTTC. Translating it yields CASSGDRGQETQYF.

V gene TRBV27 combines with J gene TRBJ1-2, with TRBD1 matching over 8 bases. Germline CDR1 reads MNHEY; CDR2 reads SMNVEV (reference sequence). The V segment lost 4 bases and the J segment 6 bases; nucleotides outside the gene matches: 7. This CDR3 comprises 14 residues. CDR3 residues: CASSSGQGIDGYTF. In DNA form, the CDR3 reads TGTGCCAGCAGTTCAGGACAGGGTATAGATGGCTACACCTTC.

The rearrangement joins TRBV27 to TRBJ1-2; D not resolved. Per the germline V gene, CDR1 is MNHEY and CDR2 is SMNVEV (reference sequence). The CDR3 covers 16 residues. Trimming took off 2 bases at V and 4 bases at J, with 17 bases between the two ends. The CDR3 region is CASSLRYGREGYGYTF. DNA of the CDR3: TGTGCCAGCAGTTTACGGTACGGGCGGGAGGGCTATGGCTACACCTTC.

The chain uses TRBV5-1 and TRBJ1-3, with 8 nucleotides matching TRBD1. Germline CDR1 is SGHRS and CDR2 is YFSETQ. CDR3 length equals 16 residues. The trim removed 4 bases at V and 2 bases at J, leaving 8 bases unmatched. The CDR3 nucleotides are TGCGCCAGCAGCCCCGACAGGGGTTTGGCTGGAAACACCATATATTTT. Its protein product is CASSPDRGLAGNTIYF. The full variable domain, with the rest looked up from reference TRBV5-1 and TRBJ1-3, is KAGVTQTPRYLIKTRGQQVTLSCSPISGHRSVSWYQQTPGQGLQFLFEYFSETQRNKGNFPGRFSGRQFSNSRSEMNVSTLELGDSALYLCASSPDRGLAGNTIYFGEGSWLTVV.

About this clone: The germline gene is not matched at one end of the junction; a read error may be the cause. The genes are TRBV5-6 and TRBJ1-5; the D is unclear. The CDR3 has 13 amino acids. Germline CDR1 SGHDT, CDR2 YYEEEE. The CDR3 spells CASSLATHQPGDF. The CDR3 coding sequence is TGTGCCAGCAGCTTGGCTACCCATCAGCCCGGGGATTTT.

In this sample, this clone turned up a few times. CDR3 sequence reads: CSVDRGTGDHGEQYF. The DNA for the CDR3 is TGCAGCGTTGATAGGGGGACAGGGGATCATGGCGAGCAGTACTTC. The V and J genes are TRBV29-1 and TRBJ2-7; 10 positions match TRBD1. The CDR3 is 15 residues long. Trimming cost V 3 bases and J 6 bases; bases outside gene matches: 11. The germline V gene has CDR1 SQVTM and CDR2 ANQGSEA.

The V call is TRBV11-2, the J call TRBJ2-7, with 9 bases fitting TRBD1. V gave up 1 base and J gave up 5 bases; unmatched junction bases: 6. From germline, CDR1 is SGHAT and CDR2 FQNNGV. CDR3 size: 15 residues. In nucleotides, the CDR3 is TGTGCCAGCAGCTTAGGTCTGGGGGACAGGGACGAGCAGTACTTC. This codes for CASSLGLGDRDEQYF.

The V call is TRBV5-6, the J call TRBJ2-5; 10 nucleotides match TRBD1. The CDR3 length is 17 residues. Germline assignment: CDR1 SGHDT and CDR2 YYEEEE. With 1 base clipped from V and 6 bases from J, the junction kept 12 bases outside the gene matches. The DNA of the CDR3 is TGTGCCAGCAGCTTGTATTCCCTTCCGGGACAGGGGAAGACCCAGTACTTC. Translating it yields CASSLYSLPGQGKTQYF.

CDR3 sequence (DNA): TGCGCCAGCAGCCCGGGTCGAGGGGGCTACGAGCAGTACTTC. Its translation: CASSPGRGGYEQYF. J is TRBJ2-7 and V is TRBV5-1; tentatively, D is TRBD1 (6 bases). V lost 4 bases and J 3 bases, leaving 14 bases between the germline ends. Germline loops: CDR1 SGHRS, CDR2 YFSETQ. CDR3 size: 14 residues. The complete variable domain, with remaining parts taken from reference TRBV5-1 and TRBJ2-7, reads KAGVTQTPRYLIKTRGQQVTLSCSPISGHRSVSWYQQTPGQGLQFLFEYFSETQRNKGNFPGRFSGRQFSNSRSEMNVSTLELGDSALYLCASSPGRGGYEQYFGPGTRLTVT.

This chain connects TRBV19 to TRBJ1-2; D not certain. Germline V gene lookup returns CDR1 LNHDA and CDR2 SQIVND (reference sequence). The CDR3 extends over 12 amino acids. Trimming removed 4 bases from V and 8 bases from J, with 11 bases in between. DNA for the CDR3: TGTGCCAGTAGTAGCAGTGGAGGAGGCTACACCTTC. This codes for CASSSSGGGYTF.